Below, 3 T cell receptor beta chains from the same sample are listed, as sequenced in a study of early T cells in non-severe SARS-CoV-2 infection. From the 5' RACE reads, TCRdb called clonotypes with MiXCR, one entry per CDR3 protein. The sample yields some 41,000 distinct CDR3 sequences, 23% seen once. Sequencing was performed on whole blood, taken at baseline. All receptors come from an adult who was a healthcare worker with PCR-confirmed SARS-CoV-2 infection or an uninfected control (not recorded which).

This clonotype was seen more than once but under ten times. The chain is built from TRBV7-8 and TRBJ1-2, with 10 bases lining up with TRBD1. Germline V lookup: CDR1 SGHVS, CDR2 FQNEAQ. V dropped 5 bases and J dropped 6; count of bases not matched to a gene: 3. The CDR3 runs to 13 residues. DNA for the CDR3: TGTGCCAGCAGCAGGGACAGGGGCGATGGCTACACCTTC. It encodes CASSRDRGDGYTF.

This clonotype was picked up many times. The chain has TRBV12-3 or TRBV12-4 and TRBJ2-5; D is possibly TRBD1 (5 bases). CDR3 size: 15 residues. The ends were cut back, 6 bases at V and 7 bases at J, with 21 bases in the middle. The CDR3 nucleotides read TGTGCCAGCAGCCCCTCGCCAGGGAACCAGGGGACCCAGTACTTC. Translating gives CASSPSPGNQGTQYF.

This clonotype was found a few times. This chain joins TRBV5-6 and TRBJ1-1; D possibly corresponds to TRBD1 (5 bases). Trimming removed 1 base at V and 2 bases at J, with 15 bases between. The CDR3 consists of 16 residues. Germline V lookup: CDR1 SGHDT, CDR2 YYEEEE. Here the CDR3 DNA reads TGTGCCAGCAGCTTGTTTGGGCCGGGGGTAAACACTGAAGCTTTCTTT. Translating it yields CASSLFGPGVNTEAFF.